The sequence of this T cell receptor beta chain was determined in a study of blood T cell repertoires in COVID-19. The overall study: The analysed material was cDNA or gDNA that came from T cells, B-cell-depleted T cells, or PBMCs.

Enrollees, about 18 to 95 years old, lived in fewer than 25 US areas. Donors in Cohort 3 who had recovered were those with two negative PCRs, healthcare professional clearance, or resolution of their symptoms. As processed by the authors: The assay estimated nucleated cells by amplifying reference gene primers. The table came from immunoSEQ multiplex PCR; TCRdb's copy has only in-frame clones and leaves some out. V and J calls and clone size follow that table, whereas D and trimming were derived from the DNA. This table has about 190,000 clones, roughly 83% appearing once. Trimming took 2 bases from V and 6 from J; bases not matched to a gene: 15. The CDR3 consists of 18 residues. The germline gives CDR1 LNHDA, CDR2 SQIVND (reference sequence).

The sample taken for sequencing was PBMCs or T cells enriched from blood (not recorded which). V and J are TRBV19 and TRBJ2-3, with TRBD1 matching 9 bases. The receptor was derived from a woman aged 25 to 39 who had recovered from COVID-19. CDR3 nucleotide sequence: TGTGCCAGTAGTATAAAAGGAGGGACAGGGAGTGTTCGTGATACGCAGTATTTT. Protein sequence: CASSIKGGTGSVRDTQYF.